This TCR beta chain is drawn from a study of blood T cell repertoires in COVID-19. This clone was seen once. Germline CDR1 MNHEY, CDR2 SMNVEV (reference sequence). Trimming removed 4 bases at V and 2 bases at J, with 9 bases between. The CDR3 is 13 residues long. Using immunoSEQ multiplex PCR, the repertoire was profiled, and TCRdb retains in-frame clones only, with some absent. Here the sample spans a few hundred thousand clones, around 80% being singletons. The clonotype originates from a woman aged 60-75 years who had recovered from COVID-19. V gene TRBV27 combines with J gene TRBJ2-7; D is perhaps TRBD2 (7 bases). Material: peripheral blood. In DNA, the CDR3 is TGTGCCAGCAGTTCGGGGGGCACCTACGAGCAGTACTTC. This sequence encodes CASSSGGTYEQYF.